Below, one TCR beta chain is given with its context. This sample was included in a study of shared clonotypes between healthy human individuals. This CDR3 is 17 amino acids long. The V gene end was trimmed by 5 bases and the J gene end by 1 base; junction bases not matched to a gene: 10. Per the germline V gene, CDR1 is SGHTA and CDR2 is FQGNSA. Naive-designated CD8 cells lacked CD45RO, were positively enriched for CCR7, and omitted terminally differentiated effector memory CD45RA+ cells. Profiling relied on immunoSEQ multiplex PCR, and the TCRdb table lists in-frame clones only, not all of them. The sample has hundreds of thousands of clones, 92% seen once.

The genes are TRBV7-2 and TRBJ2-1; the match to TRBD1 covers 8 bases. The clonotype originates from a man aged 30-40 years in good health. The sample comprised naive CD8+ T cells sorted from blood. The CDR3 DNA reads TGTGCCAGCAGCCGCAGGACAGGGATGGGGTCCTACAATGAGCAGTTCTTC. It is translated as CASSRRTGMGSYNEQFF.